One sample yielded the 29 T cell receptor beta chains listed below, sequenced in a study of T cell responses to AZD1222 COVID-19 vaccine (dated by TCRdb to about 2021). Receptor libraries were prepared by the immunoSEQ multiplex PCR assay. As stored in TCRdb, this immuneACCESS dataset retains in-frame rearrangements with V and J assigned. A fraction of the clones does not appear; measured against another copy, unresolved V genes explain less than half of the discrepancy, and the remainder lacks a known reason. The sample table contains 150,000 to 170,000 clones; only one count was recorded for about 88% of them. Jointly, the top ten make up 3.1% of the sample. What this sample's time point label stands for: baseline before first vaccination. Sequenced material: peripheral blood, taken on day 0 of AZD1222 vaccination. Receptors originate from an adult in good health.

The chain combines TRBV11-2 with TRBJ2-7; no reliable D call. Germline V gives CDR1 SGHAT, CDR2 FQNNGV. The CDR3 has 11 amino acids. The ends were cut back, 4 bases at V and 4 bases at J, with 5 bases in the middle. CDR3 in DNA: TGTGCCAGCAGCTCCTTGTACGAGCAGTACTTC. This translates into CASSSLYEQYF. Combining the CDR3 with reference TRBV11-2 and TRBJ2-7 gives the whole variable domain EAGVAQSPRYKIIEKRQSVAFWCNPISGHATLYWYQQILGQGPKLLIQFQNNGVVDDSQLPKDRFSAERLKGVDSTLKIQPAKLEDSAVYLCASSSLYEQYFGPGTRLTVT.

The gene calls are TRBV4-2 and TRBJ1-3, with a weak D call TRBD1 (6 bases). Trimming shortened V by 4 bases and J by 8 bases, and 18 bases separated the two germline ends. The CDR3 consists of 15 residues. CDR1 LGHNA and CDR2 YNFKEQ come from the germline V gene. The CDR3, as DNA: TGTGCCAGCAGCCCAGAGGGGGGCTGGGGACACACCATATATTTT. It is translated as CASSPEGGWGHTIYF.

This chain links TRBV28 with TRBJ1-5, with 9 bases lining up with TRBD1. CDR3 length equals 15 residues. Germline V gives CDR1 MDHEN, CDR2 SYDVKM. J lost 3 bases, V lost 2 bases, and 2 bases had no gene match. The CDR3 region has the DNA TGTGCCAGCAGTTTAGGACAGGGGAACAATCAGCCCCAGCATTTT. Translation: CASSLGQGNNQPQHF.

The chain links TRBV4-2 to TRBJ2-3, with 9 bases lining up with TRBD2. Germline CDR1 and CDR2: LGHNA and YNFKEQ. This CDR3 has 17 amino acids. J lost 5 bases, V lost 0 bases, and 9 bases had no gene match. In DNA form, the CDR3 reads TGTGCCAGCAGCCAAGATCGAGGGCGGGGGGGCCAAGATACGCAGTATTTT. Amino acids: CASSQDRGRGGQDTQYF.

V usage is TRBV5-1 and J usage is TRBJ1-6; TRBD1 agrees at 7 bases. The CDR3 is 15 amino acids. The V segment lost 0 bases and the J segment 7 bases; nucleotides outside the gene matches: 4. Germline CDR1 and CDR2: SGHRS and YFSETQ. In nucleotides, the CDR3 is TGCGCCAGCAGCTTGGCCGGCAGGGGGAATTCACCCCTCCACTTT. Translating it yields CASSLAGRGNSPLHF.

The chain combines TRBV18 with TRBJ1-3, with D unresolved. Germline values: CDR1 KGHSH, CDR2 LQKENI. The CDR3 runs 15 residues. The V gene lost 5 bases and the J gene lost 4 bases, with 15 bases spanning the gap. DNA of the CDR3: TGTGCCAGCTCAACAACCAGGCCGGAAGGAAACACCATATATTTT. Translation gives CASSTTRPEGNTIYF.

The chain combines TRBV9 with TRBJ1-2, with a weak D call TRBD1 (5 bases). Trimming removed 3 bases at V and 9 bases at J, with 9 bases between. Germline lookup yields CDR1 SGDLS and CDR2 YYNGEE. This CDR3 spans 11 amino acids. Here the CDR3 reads CASSGQTRYTF. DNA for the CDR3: TGTGCCAGCAGCGGACAGACCCGCTACACCTTC.

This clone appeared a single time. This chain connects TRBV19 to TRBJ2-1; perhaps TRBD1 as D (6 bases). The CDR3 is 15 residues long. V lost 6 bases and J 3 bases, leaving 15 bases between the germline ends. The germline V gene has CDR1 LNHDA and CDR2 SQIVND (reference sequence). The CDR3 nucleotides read TGTGCCAGTAGCTCACAGGGAGTAGACTACAATGAGCAGTTCTTC. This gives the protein CASSSQGVDYNEQFF.

Here the CDR3 DNA reads TGTGCCAGCAGCTTGGATGGGGGGGCTCAAAATGAGCAGTTCTTC. Encoded protein: CASSLDGGAQNEQFF. The V and J genes are TRBV5-4 and TRBJ2-1; a possible D gene is TRBD2 (7 bases). CDR1 SGHNT and CDR2 YYREEE come from the germline V gene (reference sequence). CDR3 length: 15 amino acids. Trimming left V 0 bases short and J 7 bases short, with 14 bases between.

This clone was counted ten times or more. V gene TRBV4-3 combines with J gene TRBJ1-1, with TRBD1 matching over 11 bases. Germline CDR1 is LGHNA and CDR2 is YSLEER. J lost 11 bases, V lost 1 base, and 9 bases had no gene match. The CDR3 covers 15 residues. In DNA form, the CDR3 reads TGCGCCAGCAGCCAAGTTTGGACAGGGGGCGCGACGGCTTTCTTT. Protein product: CASSQVWTGGATAFF.

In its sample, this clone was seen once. The CDR3 protein is CATSDTGGAGTDTQYF. The CDR3 DNA reads TGTGCCACCAGTGATACAGGGGGCGCCGGCACAGATACGCAGTATTTT. The V gene is TRBV24-1, the J gene TRBJ2-3; 9 bases line up with TRBD1. CDR1 is KGHDR, CDR2 SFDVKD, per germline. The CDR3 length is 16 residues. Trimming cost V 3 bases and J 1 base; bases outside gene matches: 4.

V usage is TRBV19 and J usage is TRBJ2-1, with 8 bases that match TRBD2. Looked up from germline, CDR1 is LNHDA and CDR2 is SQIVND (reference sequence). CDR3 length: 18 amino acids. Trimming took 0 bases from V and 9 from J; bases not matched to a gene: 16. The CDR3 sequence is CASSIDLGGLVIPSEQFF. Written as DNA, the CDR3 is TGTGCCAGTAGTATAGATCTAGGGGGACTAGTAATCCCCAGTGAGCAGTTCTTC.

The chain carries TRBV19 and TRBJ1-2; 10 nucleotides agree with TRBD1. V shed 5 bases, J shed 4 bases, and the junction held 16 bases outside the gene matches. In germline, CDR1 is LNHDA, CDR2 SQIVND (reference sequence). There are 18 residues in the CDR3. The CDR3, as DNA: TGTGCCAGTAGTCACCCCGGGACAGGGGTTTCGGCGGGCTATGGCTACACCTTC. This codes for CASSHPGTGVSAGYGYTF.

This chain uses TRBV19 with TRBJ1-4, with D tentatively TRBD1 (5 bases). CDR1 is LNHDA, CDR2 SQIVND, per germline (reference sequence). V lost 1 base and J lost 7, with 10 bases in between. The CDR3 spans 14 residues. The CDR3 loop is CASSIVRAPEKLFF. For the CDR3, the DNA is TGTGCCAGTAGTATAGTCAGGGCACCTGAAAAACTGTTTTTT.

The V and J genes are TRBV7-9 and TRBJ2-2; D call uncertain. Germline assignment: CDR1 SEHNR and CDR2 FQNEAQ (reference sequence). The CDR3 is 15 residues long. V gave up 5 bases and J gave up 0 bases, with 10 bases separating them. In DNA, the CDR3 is TGTGCCAGCAGCAGAGACAATGCGAACACCGGGGAGCTGTTTTTT. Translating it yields CASSRDNANTGELFF.

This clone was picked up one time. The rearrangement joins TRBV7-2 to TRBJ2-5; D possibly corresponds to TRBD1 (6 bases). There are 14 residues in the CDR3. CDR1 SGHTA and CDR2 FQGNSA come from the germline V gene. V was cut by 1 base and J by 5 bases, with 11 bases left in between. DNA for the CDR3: TGTGCCAGCAGCTTAGGGGGGCTAGTGGAGACCCAGTACTTC. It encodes CASSLGGLVETQYF.

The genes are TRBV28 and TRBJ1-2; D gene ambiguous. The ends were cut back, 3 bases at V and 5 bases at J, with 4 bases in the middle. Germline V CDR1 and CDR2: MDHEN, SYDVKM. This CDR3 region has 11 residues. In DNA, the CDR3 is TGTGCCAGCAGTTTCTTTTATGGCTACACCTTC. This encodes CASSFFYGYTF.

The CDR3 nucleotides read TGTGCCAGCAGTCTCGGGAGTAGAGAGAGAGATACGCAGTATTTT. Its protein is CASSLGSRERDTQYF. V gene TRBV28 combines with J gene TRBJ2-3; D perhaps matches TRBD2 (6 bases). The CDR3 consists of 15 residues. The V gene lost 5 bases and the J gene lost 5 bases, with 17 bases spanning the gap. Germline CDR1 is MDHEN and CDR2 is SYDVKM.

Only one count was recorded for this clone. In DNA, the CDR3 is TGCGCCAGCAGCTCCCAGTGGGGGGACATTTCACCCCTCCACTTT. It encodes CASSSQWGDISPLHF. The chain joins TRBV4-1 to TRBJ1-6, with a weak D call TRBD1 (6 bases). The germline CDR1 and CDR2 sequences are MGHRA and YSYEKL. The CDR3 runs 15 residues. V was trimmed by 5 bases and J by 9 bases, leaving 17 bases between them.

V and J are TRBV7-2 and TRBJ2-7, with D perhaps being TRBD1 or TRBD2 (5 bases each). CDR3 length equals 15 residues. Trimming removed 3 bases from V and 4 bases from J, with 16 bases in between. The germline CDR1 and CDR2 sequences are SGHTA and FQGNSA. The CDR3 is CASSFGAERKYEQYF. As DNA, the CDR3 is TGTGCCAGCAGCTTCGGGGCTGAACGGAAATACGAGCAGTACTTC.

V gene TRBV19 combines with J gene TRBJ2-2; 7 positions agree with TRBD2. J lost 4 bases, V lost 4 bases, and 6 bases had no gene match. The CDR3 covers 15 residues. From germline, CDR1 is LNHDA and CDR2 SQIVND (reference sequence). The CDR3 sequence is CASSSGGVSTGELFF. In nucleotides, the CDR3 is TGTGCCAGTAGTAGCGGGGGAGTGAGCACCGGGGAGCTGTTTTTT.

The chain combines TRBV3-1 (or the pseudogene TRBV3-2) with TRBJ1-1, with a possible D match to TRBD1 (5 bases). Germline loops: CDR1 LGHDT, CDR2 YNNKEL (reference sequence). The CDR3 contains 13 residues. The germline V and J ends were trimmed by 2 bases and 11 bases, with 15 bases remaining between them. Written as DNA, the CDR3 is TGTGCCAGCAGCCAACCCGGTGGGGGGACGGCTTTCTTT. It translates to CASSQPGGGTAFF.

The CDR3 loop reads CASSVGGGDTYEQYF. The CDR3 DNA is TGTGCCAGCAGCGTAGGCGGCGGAGATACCTACGAGCAGTACTTC. The rearrangement links TRBV9 to TRBJ2-7; D is ambiguous. Trimming shortened V by 0 bases and J by 2 bases, and 12 bases separated the two germline ends. Germline V gene lookup returns CDR1 SGDLS and CDR2 YYNGEE. The CDR3 has 15 residues.

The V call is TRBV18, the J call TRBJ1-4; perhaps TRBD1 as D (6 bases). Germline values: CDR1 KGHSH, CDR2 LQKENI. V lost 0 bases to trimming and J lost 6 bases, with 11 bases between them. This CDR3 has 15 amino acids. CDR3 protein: CASSPPGAWDEKLFF. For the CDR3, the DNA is TGTGCCAGCTCACCACCGGGGGCCTGGGATGAAAAACTGTTTTTT.

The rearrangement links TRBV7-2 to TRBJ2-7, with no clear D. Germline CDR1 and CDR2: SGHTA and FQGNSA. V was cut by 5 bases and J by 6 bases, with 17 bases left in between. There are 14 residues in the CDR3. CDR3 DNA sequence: TGTGCCAGCAGCCCCGACGGATTAGCCAGCGAGCAGTACTTC. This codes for CASSPDGLASEQYF.

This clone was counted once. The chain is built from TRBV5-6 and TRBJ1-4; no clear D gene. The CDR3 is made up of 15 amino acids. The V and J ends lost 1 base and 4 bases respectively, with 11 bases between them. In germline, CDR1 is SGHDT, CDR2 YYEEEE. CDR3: CASSLRETNNEKLFF. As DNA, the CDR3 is TGTGCCAGCAGCTTGAGAGAGACGAATAATGAAAAACTGTTTTTT.

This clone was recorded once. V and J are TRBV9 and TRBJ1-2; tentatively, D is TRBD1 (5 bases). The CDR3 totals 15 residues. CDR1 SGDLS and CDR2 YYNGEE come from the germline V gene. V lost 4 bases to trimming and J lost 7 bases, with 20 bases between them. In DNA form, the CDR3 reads TGTGCCAGCAGCCCAGGCCTTGGGGGGGAAAGTGGCTACACCTTC. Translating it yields CASSPGLGGESGYTF.

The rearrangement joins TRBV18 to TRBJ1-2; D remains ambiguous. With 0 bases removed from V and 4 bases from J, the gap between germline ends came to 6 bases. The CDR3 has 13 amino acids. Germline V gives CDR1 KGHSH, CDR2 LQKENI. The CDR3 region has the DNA TGTGCCAGCTCACCACCGGATTTCTATGGCTACACCTTC. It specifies CASSPPDFYGYTF.

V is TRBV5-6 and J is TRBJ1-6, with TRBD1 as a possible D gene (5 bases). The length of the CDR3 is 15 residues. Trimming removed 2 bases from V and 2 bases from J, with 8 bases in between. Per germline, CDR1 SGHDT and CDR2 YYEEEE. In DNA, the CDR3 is TGTGCCAGCAGCTTCCGACAGACCTATAATTCACCCCTCCACTTT. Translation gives CASSFRQTYNSPLHF. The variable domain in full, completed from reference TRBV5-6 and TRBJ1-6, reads DAGVTQSPTHLIKTRGQQVTLRCSPKSGHDTVSWYQQALGQGPQFIFQYYEEEERQRGNFPDRFSGHQFPNYSSELNVNALLLGDSALYLCASSFRQTYNSPLHFGNGTRLTVT.